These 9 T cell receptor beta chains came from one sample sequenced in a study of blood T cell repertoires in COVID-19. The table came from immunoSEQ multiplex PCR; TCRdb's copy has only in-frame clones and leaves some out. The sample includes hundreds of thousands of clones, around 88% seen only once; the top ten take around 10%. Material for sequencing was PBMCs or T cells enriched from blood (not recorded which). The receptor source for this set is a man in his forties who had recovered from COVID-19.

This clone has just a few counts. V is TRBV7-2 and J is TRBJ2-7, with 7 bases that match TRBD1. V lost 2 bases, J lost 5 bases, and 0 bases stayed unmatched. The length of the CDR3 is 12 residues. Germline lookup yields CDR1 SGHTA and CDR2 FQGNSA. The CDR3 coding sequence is TGTGCCAGCAGCTTACAGGGGGACGAGCAGTACTTC. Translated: CASSLQGDEQYF.

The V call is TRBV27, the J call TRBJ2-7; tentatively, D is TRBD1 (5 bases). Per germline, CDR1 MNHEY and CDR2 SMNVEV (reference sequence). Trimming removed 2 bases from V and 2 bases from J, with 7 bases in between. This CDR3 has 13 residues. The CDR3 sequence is CASSLGAAYEQYF. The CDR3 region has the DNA TGTGCCAGCAGTTTAGGGGCAGCCTACGAGCAGTACTTC.

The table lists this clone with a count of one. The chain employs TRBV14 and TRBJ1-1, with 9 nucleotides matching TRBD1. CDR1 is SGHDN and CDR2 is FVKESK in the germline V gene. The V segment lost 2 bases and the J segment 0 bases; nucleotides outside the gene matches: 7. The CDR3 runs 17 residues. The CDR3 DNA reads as TGTGCCAGCAGCCAAAACAGGGGGCAGAGCGTGAACACTGAAGCTTTCTTT. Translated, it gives CASSQNRGQSVNTEAFF.

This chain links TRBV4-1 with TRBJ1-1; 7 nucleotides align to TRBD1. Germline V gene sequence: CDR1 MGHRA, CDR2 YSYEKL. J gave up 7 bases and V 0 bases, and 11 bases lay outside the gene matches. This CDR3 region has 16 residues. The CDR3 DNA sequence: TGCGCCAGCAGCCAAGACAGGGGGATTGATAGGGTTGAAGCTTTCTTT. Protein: CASSQDRGIDRVEAFF.

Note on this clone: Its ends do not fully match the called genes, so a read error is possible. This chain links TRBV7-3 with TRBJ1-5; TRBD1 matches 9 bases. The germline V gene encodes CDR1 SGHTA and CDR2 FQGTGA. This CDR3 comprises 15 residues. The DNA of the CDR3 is TGTGCCAGCAGCGTAACAGGGGGCCTCAATCAGCCCCAGCATTTT. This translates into CASSVTGGLNQPQHF.

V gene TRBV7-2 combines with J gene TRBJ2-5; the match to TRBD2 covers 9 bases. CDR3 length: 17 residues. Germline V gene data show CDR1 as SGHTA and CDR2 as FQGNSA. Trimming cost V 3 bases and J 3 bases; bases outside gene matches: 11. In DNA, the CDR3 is TGTGCCAGCAGCTTCCAACGACTAGCGGAAAACAAAGAGACCCAGTACTTC. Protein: CASSFQRLAENKETQYF.

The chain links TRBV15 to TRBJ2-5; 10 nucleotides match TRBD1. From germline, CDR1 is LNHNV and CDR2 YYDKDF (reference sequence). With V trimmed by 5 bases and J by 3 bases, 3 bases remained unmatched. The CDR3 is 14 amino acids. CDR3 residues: CATSEGTGEETQYF. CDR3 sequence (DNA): TGTGCCACCAGCGAAGGGACAGGGGAAGAGACCCAGTACTTC.

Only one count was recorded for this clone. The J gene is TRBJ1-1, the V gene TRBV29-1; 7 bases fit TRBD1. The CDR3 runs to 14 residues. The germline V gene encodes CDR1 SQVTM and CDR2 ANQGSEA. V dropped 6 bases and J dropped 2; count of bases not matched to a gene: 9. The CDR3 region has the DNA TGCAGCGTCGCCCGGGGACAGAGCAACACTGAAGCTTTCTTT. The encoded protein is CSVARGQSNTEAFF.

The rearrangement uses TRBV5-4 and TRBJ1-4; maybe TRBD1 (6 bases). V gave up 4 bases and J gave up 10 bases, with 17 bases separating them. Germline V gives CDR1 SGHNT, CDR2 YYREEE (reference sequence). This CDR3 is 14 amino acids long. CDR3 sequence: CASSADRYSGKLFF. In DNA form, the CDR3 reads TGTGCCAGCAGCGCCGACAGGTATTCAGGAAAACTGTTTTTT.